This TCR beta chain was obtained from a study of T cell repertoires in cytomegalovirus infection. Study information: Both a matching HLA type and CMV infection were indicated by public TCR beta signatures. The study, taken as a whole, reports: CMV carriers having the relevant HLA were flagged by cumulative public TCR beta family frequency. In two of eight donors, the top clonotype was HLA-C-restricted CMV-specific.

This clonotype was seen at least ten times. What it recognizes is unknown. Each CDR3 protein is one row after TCRdb ran MiXCR on the reads. The repertoire has approximately 250,000 distinct CDR3 sequences, 9.1% of them found once; the top ten carry about 16%. Input material: PBMCs. The sequence came from a human donor in good health (CMV status not recorded). Some clones in this sample may be carry-over from other donors' samples.

The CDR3 is CASSLVHSPLHF. In DNA form, the CDR3 reads TGTGCCAGCAGTTTAGTACATTCACCCCTCCACTTT. V and J are TRBV12-3 or TRBV12-4 and TRBJ1-6; no clear D. The CDR3 contains 12 residues. The germline V and J ends were trimmed by 1 base and 8 bases, with 3 bases remaining between them.